This T cell receptor beta chain originates from a study of shared clonotypes between healthy human individuals. This was a deep-level run. Clones were sequenced by immunoSEQ multiplex PCR, and TCRdb holds only the in-frame ones, with some missing. The sample consists of about 1.5 million clones, 95% to 99% of them appearing once. The clonotype comes from a man aged 30 to 39 in good health. Material for sequencing was naive CD4+ T cells sorted from blood. As to subset: CD45RA+ positively selected.

DNA of the CDR3: TGTGCCATCAGGGTGAACGGCAACAATCAGCCCCAGCATTTT. It specifies CAIRVNGNNQPQHF. J is TRBJ1-5 and V is TRBV10-3; D uncertain. Deletions cut 6 bases from V and 3 bases from J, with 12 bases between. CDR1 is ENHRY and CDR2 is SYGVKD in the germline V gene. CDR3 length: 14 amino acids.